These T cell receptor beta chains were read from a single sample in a study of PD-L1 blockade in urothelial cancer. TCRdb keeps only in-frame clones here, not all; method: immunoSEQ multiplex PCR. Here the sample spans 40,000 to 50,000 clones, almost 85% being singletons. The material was PBMCs, obtained around atezolizumab (anti-PD-L1) treatment. The receptors derive from a man aged 55-75 years with urothelial cancer. Each CDR3 is given with its conserved first and last residue. The order of the fields is V gene, clone size, J gene, D gene, CDR3 protein, CDR3 DNA. D genes are given only for firm matches. Clone size is stated in some rows and not others, as once, few, many or a class when expanded.

TRBV5-1	NA	TRBJ2-2	TRBD1	CASSLQGKTNTGELFF	TGCGCCAGCTCCTTACAGGGGAAGACGAACACCGGGGAGCTGTTTTTT
TRBV6-5	NA	TRBJ2-5	NA	CASSPGRQETQYF	TGTGCCAGCAGTCCTGGCCGCCAAGAGACCCAGTACTTC
TRBV4-1	NA	TRBJ2-7	NA	CASSLSGAGSYEQYF	TGCGCCAGCAGCCTGAGTGGAGCGGGCTCCTACGAGCAGTACTTC
TRBV15	NA	TRBJ1-1	NA	CATSSRQDTLKAEAFF	TGTGCCACCAGCAGTAGGCAGGATACGTTAAAGGCTGAAGCTTTCTTT
TRBV10-3	few	TRBJ1-1	NA	CAISPGLNTEAFF	TGTGCCATCAGTCCAGGGTTGAACACTGAAGCTTTCTTT
TRBV19	NA	TRBJ2-7	TRBD1	CASSRQGLHEQYF	TGTGCCAGTAGCCGACAGGGTCTCCACGAGCAGTACTTC
TRBV5-1	NA	TRBJ2-7	TRBD1	CASSPDRVNEQYF	TGCGCCAGCAGCCCGGACAGGGTCAACGAGCAGTACTTC
TRBV11-2	NA	TRBJ2-3	NA	CASSDSGTDTQYF	TGTGCCAGCAGCGATAGCGGAACAGATACGCAGTATTTT
TRBV28	NA	TRBJ2-7	TRBD1	CASSPPDRGLYEQYF	TGTGCCAGCAGTCCCCCCGACAGGGGACTCTACGAGCAGTACTTC
TRBV6-6	NA	TRBJ1-1	TRBD1	CASRRQGSEAFF	TGTGCCAGCAGGCGACAGGGGAGTGAAGCTTTCTTT
TRBV28	NA	TRBJ1-1	NA	CASSLPRENTEAFF	TGTGCCAGCAGTTTACCCAGGGAGAACACTGAAGCTTTCTTT
TRBV13	NA	TRBJ1-2	TRBD1	CASSSGTGLTYGYTF	TGTGCCAGCAGCTCCGGGACAGGGCTTACCTATGGCTACACCTTC
TRBV28	few	TRBJ1-4	TRBD1	CASSPGQKRSTNEKLFF	TGTGCCAGCAGCCCGGGACAGAAACGCTCAACTAATGAAAAACTGTTTTTT
TRBV16	NA	TRBJ2-3	NA	CASSQTSGSTDTQYF	TGTGCCAGCAGCCAAACCAGCGGGAGCACAGATACGCAGTATTTT
TRBV15	NA	TRBJ1-2	NA	CATSRDLQLGYTF	TGTGCCACCAGCAGAGATCTACAGTTGGGCTACACCTTC
TRBV9	NA	TRBJ2-5	TRBD2	CASSVSGGDQETQYF	TGTGCCAGCAGCGTGAGCGGGGGCGACCAAGAGACCCAGTACTTC
TRBV4-1	NA	TRBJ2-2	NA	CASSQEGGGGTGELFF	TGCGCCAGCAGCCAAGAAGGGGGGGGTGGAACCGGGGAGCTGTTTTTT
TRBV6-5	once	TRBJ1-2	NA	CASTPVPGEGYTF	TGTGCCAGCACCCCTGTCCCAGGGGAAGGCTACACCTTC
TRBV28	NA	TRBJ2-4	TRBD2	CASSPPGGRAPWAKNIQYF	TGTGCCAGCAGTCCCCCCGGCGGGAGGGCACCCTGGGCCAAAAACATTCAGTACTTC
TRBV6-4	NA	TRBJ2-3	TRBD2	CASRRNSGGSDTQYF	TGTGCCAGCAGGCGCAATAGCGGGGGATCAGATACGCAGTATTTT
TRBV11-2	NA	TRBJ2-1	TRBD1	CASTPTGSYNEQFF	TGTGCCAGCACCCCGACAGGGTCCTACAATGAGCAGTTCTTC
TRBV4-2	NA	TRBJ2-3	NA	CASTSGDTQYF	TGTGCCAGCACCTCGGGGGATACGCAGTATTTT
TRBV7-9	NA	TRBJ2-1	NA	CASSLAISSVYNEQFF	TGTGCCAGCAGCTTAGCGATTTCGAGCGTTTACAATGAGCAGTTCTTC
TRBV5-5	few	TRBJ1-2	NA	CASSLKGEAGYTF	TGTGCCAGCAGCTTGAAAGGGGAAGCTGGCTACACCTTC
TRBV28	NA	TRBJ1-1	NA	CASSFSQGATEAFF	TGTGCCAGCAGTTTTTCTCAGGGCGCGACTGAAGCTTTCTTT
TRBV6-5	NA	TRBJ2-4	TRBD2	CASSYSTSGNIQYF	TGTGCCAGCAGTTACTCGACTAGCGGAAACATTCAGTACTTC
TRBV7-9	NA	TRBJ2-3	NA	CASSLGTSLGTDTQYF	TGTGCCAGCAGCCTCGGGACTTCCCTAGGCACAGATACGCAGTATTTT
TRBV10-2	NA	TRBJ1-1	NA	CASRRALVAEAFF	TGCGCCAGCAGGAGGGCTTTAGTCGCTGAAGCTTTCTTT
TRBV4-1	NA	TRBJ1-1	TRBD1	CASSQGLDRVGTEAFF	TGCGCCAGCAGCCAAGGCCTGGACAGGGTCGGAACTGAAGCTTTCTTT
TRBV4-1	NA	TRBJ1-2	TRBD1	CASSRQGNYGYTF	TGCGCCAGCAGCCGACAGGGTAACTATGGCTACACCTTC
TRBV4-2	once	TRBJ2-3	NA	CASSQEGRLVTDTQYF	TGTGCCAGCAGCCAAGAGGGGAGACTAGTAACAGATACGCAGTATTTT
TRBV6-1	few	TRBJ2-7	TRBD2	CASSEGGGPFEQYF	TGTGCCAGCAGTGAAGGCGGGGGACCTTTCGAGCAGTACTTC
TRBV28	NA	TRBJ2-1	NA	CASKEVLDGPEQFF	TGTGCCAGCAAGGAGGTTTTAGACGGACCTGAGCAGTTCTTC
TRBV6-1	NA	TRBJ1-2	NA	CASSETVGTYGYTF	TGTGCCAGCAGTGAAACAGTAGGTACCTATGGCTACACCTTC
TRBV4-1	NA	TRBJ2-1	TRBD1	CASSGQGDVGEQFF	TGCGCCAGTTCGGGACAGGGGGACGTGGGTGAGCAGTTCTTC
TRBV28	NA	TRBJ1-5	NA	CASSSGEGNQPQHF	TGTGCCAGCAGTTCCGGGGAGGGTAATCAGCCCCAGCATTTT
TRBV5-4	NA	TRBJ2-6	NA	CASSLEGSGANVLTF	TGTGCCAGCAGCTTGGAGGGGTCAGGGGCCAACGTCCTGACTTTC
TRBV6-5	NA	TRBJ2-2	NA	CASSYETGRTGELFF	TGTGCCAGCAGTTATGAGACAGGGAGGACCGGGGAGCTGTTTTTT
TRBV10-3	NA	TRBJ1-2	NA	CAISEPGDGYTF	TGTGCCATCAGTGAGCCCGGGGATGGCTACACCTTC
TRBV19	NA	TRBJ2-3	NA	CASRSVGLNTDTQYF	TGTGCCAGTAGGAGCGTAGGACTTAACACAGATACGCAGTATTTT
TRBV5-4	NA	TRBJ2-5	TRBD1	CASSNDRVQETQYF	TGTGCCAGCAGCAACGACAGGGTCCAGGAGACCCAGTACTTC
TRBV7-2	NA	TRBJ2-7	TRBD2	CASSLEGTTDYEQYF	TGTGCCAGCAGCTTAGAAGGGACTACCGACTACGAGCAGTACTTC
TRBV19	NA	TRBJ1-1	TRBD1	CASSPRTGDTEAFF	TGTGCCAGTAGTCCTCGGACAGGGGATACTGAAGCTTTCTTT
TRBV5-5	NA	TRBJ2-5	TRBD1	CASSWGQGQETQYF	TGTGCCAGCAGCTGGGGACAGGGCCAAGAGACCCAGTACTTC
TRBV28	NA	TRBJ2-1	NA	CASSPPFREQFF	TGTGCCAGCAGTCCCCCCTTCCGTGAGCAGTTCTTC
TRBV29-1	once	TRBJ1-2	NA	CSTPGDNGYTF	TGCAGCACCCCAGGGGATAATGGCTACACCTTC
TRBV18	NA	TRBJ1-4	NA	CASSPRSFKRGGNPTNEKLFF	TGTGCCAGCTCACCACGAAGTTTCAAAAGGGGCGGTAACCCTACTAATGAAAAACTGTTTTTT
TRBV2	NA	TRBJ2-7	NA	CASKSPDISGLYF	TGTGCCAGCAAATCCCCCGACATCTCAGGTCTTTACTTC
TRBV5-1	NA	TRBJ2-5	TRBD2	CASSLAGLALGETQYF	TGCGCCAGCAGCTTGGCAGGACTAGCGCTGGGGGAGACCCAGTACTTC
TRBV27	once	TRBJ2-7	TRBD2	CASRERTSGSYEQYF	TGTGCCAGCAGGGAAAGGACTAGCGGCTCCTACGAGCAGTACTTC
TRBV27	NA	TRBJ2-7	NA	CASSPDNPRVSEQYF	TGTGCCAGCAGCCCAGATAATCCCCGGGTCTCCGAGCAGTACTTC
TRBV27	NA	TRBJ2-7	NA	CASSTTGYEQYF	TGTGCCAGCAGTACGACAGGCTACGAGCAGTACTTC
TRBV14	once	TRBJ2-1	TRBD1	CASRGTGLAYNEQFF	TGTGCCAGCAGGGGGACAGGGTTGGCCTACAATGAGCAGTTCTTC
TRBV5-1	NA	TRBJ2-3	TRBD2	CASRIAGVTDTQYF	TGCGCCAGCAGGATTGCGGGGGTAACAGATACGCAGTATTTT